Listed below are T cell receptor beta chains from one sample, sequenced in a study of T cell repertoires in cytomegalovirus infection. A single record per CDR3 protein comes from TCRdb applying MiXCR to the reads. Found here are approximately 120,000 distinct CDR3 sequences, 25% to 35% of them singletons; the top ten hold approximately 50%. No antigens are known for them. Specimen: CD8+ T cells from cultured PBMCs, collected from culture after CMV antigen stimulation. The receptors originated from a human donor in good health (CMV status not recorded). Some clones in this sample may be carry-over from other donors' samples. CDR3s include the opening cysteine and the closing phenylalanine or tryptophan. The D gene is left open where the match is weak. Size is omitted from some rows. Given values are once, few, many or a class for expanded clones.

CDR3: CASSLTRTPDQPQHF; DNA: TGTGCCAGTAGTTTAACGAGGACACCTGATCAGCCCCAGCATTTT; V: TRBV19; J: TRBJ1-5; D: NA; size: NA
CDR3: CASSSVLDRAYGYTF; DNA: TGCGCCAGCAGCTCAGTTTTGGACAGAGCCTATGGCTACACCTTC; V: TRBV5-1; J: TRBJ1-2; D: NA; size: NA
CDR3: CASSRGLATNTGELFF; DNA: TGTGCCAGCAGCCGGGGACTAGCCACAAACACCGGGGAGCTGTTTTTT; V: TRBV12-3/TRBV12-4; J: TRBJ2-2; D: TRBD2; size: NA
CDR3: CASSQGPSGAYNEQFF; DNA: TGTGCTAGCAGCCAAGGGCCTAGCGGGGCCTACAATGAGCAGTTCTTC; V: TRBV7-7; J: TRBJ2-1; D: TRBD2; size: few
CDR3: CASCTWSTSGYEQYF; DNA: TGTGCCTCCTGTACGTGGTCGACTAGCGGCTACGAGCAGTACTTC; V: TRBV24-1; J: TRBJ2-7; D: TRBD2; size: NA
CDR3: CASSLWSGTGSNQPQHF; DNA: TGTGCCAGCAGCTTATGGTCAGGGACGGGAAGCAATCAGCCCCAGCATTTT; V: TRBV7-9; J: TRBJ1-5; D: NA; size: NA
CDR3: CSAPQGGIYEQYF; DNA: TGCAGTGCTCCCCAGGGAGGGATCTACGAGCAGTACTTC; V: TRBV20-1; J: TRBJ2-7; D: TRBD2; size: many
CDR3: CASSYSSRRRGSPLYNVQFF; DNA: TGTGCCAGCAGTTACTCGAGCCGGCGGAGGGGATCACCCCTTTACAATGTGCAGTTCTTC; V: TRBV6-8; J: TRBJ2-1; D: NA; size: NA
CDR3: CASGVITLGGKLFF; DNA: TGTGCCAGCGGGGTTATCACTCTCGGTGGAAAACTGTTTTTT; V: TRBV7-2; J: TRBJ1-4; D: NA; size: many
CDR3: CASSWSGGPNNEQFF; DNA: TGTGCCAGCAGCTGGTCGGGGGGTCCTAACAATGAGCAGTTCTTC; V: TRBV5-6; J: TRBJ2-1; D: TRBD2; size: NA
CDR3: CASSIDRFTSDEQFF; DNA: TGTGCCAGTAGTATAGACCGATTCACGAGCGATGAGCAGTTCTTC; V: TRBV19; J: TRBJ2-1; D: NA; size: few
CDR3: CASSLSPRSTIYF; DNA: TGTGCCAGCAGTTTATCGCCGCGAAGCACCATATATTTT; V: TRBV27; J: TRBJ1-3; D: NA; size: many
CDR3: CASNPSTQYGYTF; DNA: TGTGCCAGCAATCCCTCTACGCAATATGGCTACACCTTC; V: TRBV28; J: TRBJ1-2; D: NA; size: NA
CDR3: CASRKVYEQYF; DNA: TGTGCCAGCAGGAAGGTCTACGAGCAGTACTTC; V: TRBV28; J: TRBJ2-7; D: NA; size: NA
CDR3: CASSSGLAGFETQYF; DNA: TGTGCCAGCAGCTCGGGACTAGCGGGGTTTGAGACCCAGTACTTC; V: TRBV7-2; J: TRBJ2-5; D: TRBD2; size: few
CDR3: CASSLRDGSYEQYF; DNA: TGTGCCAGCAGTTTACGGGACGGATCCTACGAGCAGTACTTC; V: TRBV28; J: TRBJ2-7; D: NA; size: NA
CDR3: CASSIYYRGSREDNQPQHF; DNA: TGTGCCAGTAGTATTTACTACAGGGGCTCACGGGAGGACAATCAGCCCCAGCATTTT; V: TRBV19; J: TRBJ1-5; D: TRBD1; size: NA
CDR3: CASSLGGSSSEAFF; DNA: TGTGCCAGCAGCTTGGGAGGGTCCTCTTCTGAAGCTTTCTTT; V: TRBV5-6; J: TRBJ1-1; D: NA; size: many
CDR3: CASSWGTANTEAFF; DNA: TGTGCCAGCAGCTGGGGGACGGCGAACACTGAAGCTTTCTTT; V: TRBV7-9; J: TRBJ1-1; D: NA; size: NA
CDR3: CASSSPDRGNTEAFF; DNA: TGTGCCAGCAGCAGCCCGGACAGGGGGAACACTGAAGCTTTCTTT; V: TRBV7-9; J: TRBJ1-1; D: TRBD1; size: once
CDR3: CASSQDPGANTEAFF; DNA: TGTGCCAGCAGCCAAGATCCGGGGGCGAACACTGAAGCTTTCTTT; V: TRBV4-1; J: TRBJ1-1; D: NA; size: NA
CDR3: CATSDTGLTDTQYF; DNA: TGTGCCACCAGTGATACAGGGTTGACAGATACGCAGTATTTT; V: TRBV24-1; J: TRBJ2-3; D: NA; size: few
CDR3: CASSLTTGFYEQYF; DNA: TGTGCCAGCAGCTTAACTACAGGGTTCTACGAGCAGTACTTC; V: TRBV7-9; J: TRBJ2-7; D: NA; size: few
CDR3: CASSLVAGGITEAFF; DNA: TGTGCCAGCAGCTTAGTGGCGGGGGGGATCACTGAAGCTTTCTTT; V: TRBV7-6; J: TRBJ1-1; D: NA; size: few
CDR3: CASSQDRSGLGLYNEQFF; DNA: TGTGCCAGCAGCCAAGATCGAAGCGGGCTTGGCCTCTACAATGAGCAGTTCTTC; V: TRBV3-1; J: TRBJ2-1; D: NA; size: NA
CDR3: CATWGRGDRGYSPLHF; DNA: TGTGCCACCTGGGGGCGTGGGGACAGGGGTTATTCACCCCTCCACTTT; V: TRBV10-3; J: TRBJ1-6; D: TRBD1; size: once
CDR3: CASSLWGQIQETQYF; DNA: TGCGCCAGCAGCTTGTGGGGACAGATTCAAGAGACCCAGTACTTC; V: TRBV5-1; J: TRBJ2-5; D: TRBD1; size: NA
CDR3: CASSLPSRGASTDTQYF; DNA: TGTGCCAGCAGTCTCCCCTCCCGAGGGGCTAGCACAGATACGCAGTATTTT; V: TRBV28; J: TRBJ2-3; D: NA; size: few
CDR3: CASSLGTFNEQFF; DNA: TGTGCCAGCAGCTTAGGGACTTTCAATGAGCAGTTCTTC; V: TRBV7-2; J: TRBJ2-1; D: NA; size: NA
CDR3: CASSFSPHLDGTGYGYTF; DNA: TGTGCCAGCAGCTTCTCACCCCACCTCGACGGTACGGGATATGGCTACACCTTC; V: TRBV7-8; J: TRBJ1-2; D: NA; size: many
CDR3: CASSRKWGLGTQDTQYF; DNA: TGTGCCAGCAGCCGAAAATGGGGGCTGGGCACCCAGGATACGCAGTATTTT; V: TRBV5-6; J: TRBJ2-3; D: NA; size: NA
CDR3: CASSYGRSPETQYF; DNA: TGTGCCAGCAGTTACGGACGCTCGCCAGAGACCCAGTACTTC; V: TRBV6-5; J: TRBJ2-5; D: NA; size: few
CDR3: CASGKGSGFNQPQHF; DNA: TGTGCTAGTGGTAAGGGGTCCGGCTTCAATCAGCCCCAGCATTTT; V: TRBV12-5; J: TRBJ1-5; D: NA; size: NA
CDR3: CASSLLGELFF; DNA: TGTGCCAGCAGTCTCCTGGGGGAGCTGTTTTTT; V: TRBV12-3/TRBV12-4; J: TRBJ2-2; D: NA; size: few
CDR3: CSARSTSGSYSYNEQFF; DNA: TGCAGTGCTAGAAGCACTAGCGGGTCCTACTCCTACAATGAGCAGTTCTTC; V: TRBV20-1; J: TRBJ2-1; D: TRBD2; size: few
CDR3: CASSPTGYGANVLTF; DNA: TGTGCCAGCAGCCCCACAGGGTATGGGGCCAACGTCCTGACTTTC; V: TRBV5-6; J: TRBJ2-6; D: NA; size: NA
CDR3: CASSDVFGYSGGAQETQYF; DNA: TGTGCCAGCAGCGACGTATTTGGGTATAGCGGGGGAGCTCAAGAGACCCAGTACTTC; V: TRBV7-2; J: TRBJ2-5; D: TRBD2; size: many
CDR3: CASSVEIPNTGELFF; DNA: TGTGCCAGCAGCGTAGAAATCCCCAACACCGGGGAGCTGTTTTTT; V: TRBV9; J: TRBJ2-2; D: NA; size: NA
CDR3: CASGLQGISDF; DNA: TGTGCTAGTGGTTTGCAGGGAATATCCGATTTC; V: TRBV12-5; J: TRBJ2-6; D: NA; size: few
CDR3: CATKNGRGSITDTQYF; DNA: TGTGCCACCAAAAATGGGCGGGGGAGTATAACAGATACGCAGTATTTT; V: TRBV28; J: TRBJ2-3; D: TRBD2; size: few